This T cell receptor (beta chain) appears in the sequencing data of a study of T cell responses to AZD1222 COVID-19 vaccine. Trimming shortened V by 2 bases and J by 7 bases, and 14 bases separated the two germline ends. Germline CDR1 is SNHLY and CDR2 is FYNNEI. There are 15 residues in the CDR3. Whole-study findings and limits: Epitopes outside B.1.351 and B.1.1.7 mutated regions reportedly drew nearly half of spike TCRs.

With respect to this clone: As yet, its antigen is unknown.

Assay: immunoSEQ multiplex PCR; the TCRdb copy retains only in-frame clones and omits some. The profile shows about 170,000 clones, 70% to 90% of them singletons. This receptor was identified in an adult in good health. The chain couples TRBV2 to TRBJ1-4; D is unclear. Sequencing was performed on peripheral blood, taken on day 0 of AZD1222 vaccination. In DNA form, the CDR3 reads TGTGCCAGCAGTGAATCTCCCACAGAAGGTGAAAAACTGTTTTTT. It encodes CASSESPTEGEKLFF.